This TCR beta chain was recorded in a study of blood T cells in healthy people across ages. Study results and caveats: Across the age range, TCR beta diversity per million T cells fell in a roughly linear way.

As concerns this clonotype: Its antigen is currently unknown.

Together with a sample-barcoded 5' primer, a J-beta primer mix was included in a second PCR lasting about 7 to 12 cycles. TCRdb reprocessed the 5' RACE reads with MiXCR, giving one entry per CDR3 protein. The sample comprises 600,000 to 800,000 distinct CDR3 sequences, 20% to 25% of which are singletons, and roughly 3.9% rests with the top ten. Sequenced sample: blood. The TCR sequence derives from a man in his 70s in good health.

The CDR3 region is CASSIAKGQGDEQYF. The CDR3 bases are TGTGCCAGCAGCATTGCAAAGGGACAGGGGGACGAGCAGTACTTC. The chain has TRBV21-1 and TRBJ2-7; TRBD1 is the table's D call, not checked against the DNA. TRBV21-1 is designated a pseudogene. The length of the CDR3 is 15 residues.